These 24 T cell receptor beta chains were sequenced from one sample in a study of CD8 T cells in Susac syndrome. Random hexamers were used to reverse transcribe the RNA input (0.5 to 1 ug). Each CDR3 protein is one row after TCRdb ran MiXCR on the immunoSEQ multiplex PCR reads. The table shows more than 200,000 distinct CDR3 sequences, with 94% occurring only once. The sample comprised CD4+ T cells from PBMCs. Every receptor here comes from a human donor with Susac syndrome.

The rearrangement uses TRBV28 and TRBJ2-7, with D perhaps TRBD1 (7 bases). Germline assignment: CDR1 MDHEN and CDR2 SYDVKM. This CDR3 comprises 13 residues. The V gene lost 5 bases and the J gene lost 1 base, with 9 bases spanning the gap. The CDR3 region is CASSAGQSYEQYF. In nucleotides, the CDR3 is TGTGCCAGCAGTGCGGGACAGTCCTACGAGCAGTACTTC.

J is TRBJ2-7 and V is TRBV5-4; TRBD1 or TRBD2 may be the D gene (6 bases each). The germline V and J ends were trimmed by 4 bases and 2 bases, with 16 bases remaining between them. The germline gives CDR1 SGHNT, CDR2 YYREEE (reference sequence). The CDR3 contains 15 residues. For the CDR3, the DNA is TGTGCCAGCAGCGAGGGGGGTTTACCTACCTACGAGCAGTACTTC. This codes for CASSEGGLPTYEQYF.

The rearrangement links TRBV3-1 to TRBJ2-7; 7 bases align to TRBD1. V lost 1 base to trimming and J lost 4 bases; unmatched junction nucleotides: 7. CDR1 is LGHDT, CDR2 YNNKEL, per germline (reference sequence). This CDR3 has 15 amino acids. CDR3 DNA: TGTGCCAGCAGCCAAGGCGGACAGGCTAATTACGAGCAGTACTTC. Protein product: CASSQGGQANYEQYF.

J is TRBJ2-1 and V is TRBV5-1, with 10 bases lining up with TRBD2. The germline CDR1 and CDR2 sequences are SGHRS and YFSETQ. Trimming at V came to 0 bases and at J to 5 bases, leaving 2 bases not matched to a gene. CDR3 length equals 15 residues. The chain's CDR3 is CASSLDSGGDNEQFF. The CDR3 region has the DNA TGCGCCAGCAGCTTGGACAGCGGGGGGGACAATGAGCAGTTCTTC.

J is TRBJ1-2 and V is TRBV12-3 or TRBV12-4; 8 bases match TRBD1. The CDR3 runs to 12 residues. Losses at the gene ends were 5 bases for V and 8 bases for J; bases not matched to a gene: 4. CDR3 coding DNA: TGTGCCAGCAGTCGACGACAGGGGGGCTACACCTTC. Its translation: CASSRRQGGYTF.

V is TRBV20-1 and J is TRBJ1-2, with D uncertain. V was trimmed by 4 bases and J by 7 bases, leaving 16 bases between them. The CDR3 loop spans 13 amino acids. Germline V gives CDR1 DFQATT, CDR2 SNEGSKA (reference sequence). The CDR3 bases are TGCAGTGCTACTGGACTTACCCCCCGTGGCTACACCTTC. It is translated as CSATGLTPRGYTF.

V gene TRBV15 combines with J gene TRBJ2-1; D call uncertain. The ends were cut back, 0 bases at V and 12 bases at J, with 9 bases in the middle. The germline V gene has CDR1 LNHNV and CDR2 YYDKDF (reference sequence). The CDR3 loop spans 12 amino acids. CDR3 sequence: CATSRDNVGQFF. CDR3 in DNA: TGTGCCACCAGCAGAGATAACGTAGGGCAGTTCTTC.

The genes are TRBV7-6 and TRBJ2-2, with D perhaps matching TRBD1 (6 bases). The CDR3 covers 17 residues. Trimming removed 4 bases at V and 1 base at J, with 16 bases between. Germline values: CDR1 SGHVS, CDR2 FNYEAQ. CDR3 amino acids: CASSSPLDRVNTGELFF. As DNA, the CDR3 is TGTGCCAGCAGCTCCCCACTGGACAGAGTGAACACCGGGGAGCTGTTTTTT.

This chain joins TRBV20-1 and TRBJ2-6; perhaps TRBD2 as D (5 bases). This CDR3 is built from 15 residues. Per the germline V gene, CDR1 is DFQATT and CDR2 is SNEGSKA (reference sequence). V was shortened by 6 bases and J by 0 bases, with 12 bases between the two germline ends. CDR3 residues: CSASRDSSGANVLTF. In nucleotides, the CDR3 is TGCAGTGCGTCGAGGGATAGCTCTGGGGCCAACGTCCTGACTTTC.

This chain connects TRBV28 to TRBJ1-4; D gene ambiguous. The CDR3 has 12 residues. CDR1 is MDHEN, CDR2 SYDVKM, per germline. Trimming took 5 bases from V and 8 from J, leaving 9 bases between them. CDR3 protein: CASSPKGEKLFF. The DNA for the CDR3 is TGTGCCAGCAGTCCGAAGGGAGAAAAACTGTTTTTT.

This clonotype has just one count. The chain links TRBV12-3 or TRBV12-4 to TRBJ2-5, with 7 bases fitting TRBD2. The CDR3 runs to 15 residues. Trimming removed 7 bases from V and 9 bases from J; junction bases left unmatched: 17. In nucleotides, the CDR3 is TGTGCCAGCATCCCTCGGTTAGGTAGCGGGTTGTCCCAGTACTTC. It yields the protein CASIPRLGSGLSQYF.

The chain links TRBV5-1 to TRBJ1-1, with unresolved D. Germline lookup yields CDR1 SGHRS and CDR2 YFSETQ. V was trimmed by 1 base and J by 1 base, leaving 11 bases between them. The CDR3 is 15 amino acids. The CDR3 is CASSLIEGKNTEAFF. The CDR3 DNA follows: TGCGCCAGCAGCTTGATTGAAGGGAAGAACACTGAAGCTTTCTTT.

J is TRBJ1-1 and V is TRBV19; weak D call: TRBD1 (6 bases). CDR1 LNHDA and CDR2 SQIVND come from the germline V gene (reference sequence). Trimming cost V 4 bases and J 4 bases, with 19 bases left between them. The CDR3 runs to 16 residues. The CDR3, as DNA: TGTGCCAGTAGTAGATGGACAGCAGAGGCGGGCACTGAAGCTTTCTTT. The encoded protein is CASSRWTAEAGTEAFF.

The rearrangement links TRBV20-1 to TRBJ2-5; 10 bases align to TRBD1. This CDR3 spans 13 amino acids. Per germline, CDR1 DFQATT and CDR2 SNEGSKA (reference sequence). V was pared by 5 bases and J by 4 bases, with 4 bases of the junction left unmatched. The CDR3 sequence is CSALTGGVETQYF. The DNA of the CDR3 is TGCAGTGCTTTGACAGGGGGCGTAGAGACCCAGTACTTC.

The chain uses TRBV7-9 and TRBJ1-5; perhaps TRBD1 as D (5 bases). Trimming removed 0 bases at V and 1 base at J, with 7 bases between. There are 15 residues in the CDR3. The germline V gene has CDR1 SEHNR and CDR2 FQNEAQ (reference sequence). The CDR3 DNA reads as TGTGCCAGCAGCTTAGCCGGGGCAAGCAATCAGCCCCAGCATTTT. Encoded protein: CASSLAGASNQPQHF.

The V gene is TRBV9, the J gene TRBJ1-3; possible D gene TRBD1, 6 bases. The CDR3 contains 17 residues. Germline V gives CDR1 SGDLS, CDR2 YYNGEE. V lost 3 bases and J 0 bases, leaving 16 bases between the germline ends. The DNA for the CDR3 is TGTGCCAGCAGCGCCCACAGGGAGATCTACTCTGGAAACACCATATATTTT. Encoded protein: CASSAHREIYSGNTIYF.

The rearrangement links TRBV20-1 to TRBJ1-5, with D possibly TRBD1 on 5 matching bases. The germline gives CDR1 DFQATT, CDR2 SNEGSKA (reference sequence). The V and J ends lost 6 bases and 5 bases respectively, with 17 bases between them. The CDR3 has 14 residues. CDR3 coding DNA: TGCAGTGCCCATCGGGGACCGCCTGATCAGCCCCAGCATTTT. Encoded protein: CSAHRGPPDQPQHF.

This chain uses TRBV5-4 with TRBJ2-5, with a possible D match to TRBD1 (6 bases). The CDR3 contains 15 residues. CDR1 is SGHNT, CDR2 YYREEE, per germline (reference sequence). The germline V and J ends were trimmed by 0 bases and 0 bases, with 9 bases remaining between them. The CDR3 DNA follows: TGTGCCAGCAGCTTGGATCAGGGGTACCAAGAGACCCAGTACTTC. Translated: CASSLDQGYQETQYF.

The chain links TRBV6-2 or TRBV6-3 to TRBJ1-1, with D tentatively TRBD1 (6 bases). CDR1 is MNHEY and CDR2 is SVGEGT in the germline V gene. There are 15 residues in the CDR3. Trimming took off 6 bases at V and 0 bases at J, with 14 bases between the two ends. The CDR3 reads CASSPGGSMNTEAFF. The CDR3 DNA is TGTGCCAGCAGCCCGGGGGGCTCCATGAACACTGAAGCTTTCTTT.

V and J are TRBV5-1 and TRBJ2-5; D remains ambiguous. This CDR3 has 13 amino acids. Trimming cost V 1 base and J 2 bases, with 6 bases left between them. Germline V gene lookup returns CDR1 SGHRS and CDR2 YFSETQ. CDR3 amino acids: CASSLNPQETQYF. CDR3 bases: TGCGCCAGCAGCTTGAATCCTCAAGAGACCCAGTACTTC.

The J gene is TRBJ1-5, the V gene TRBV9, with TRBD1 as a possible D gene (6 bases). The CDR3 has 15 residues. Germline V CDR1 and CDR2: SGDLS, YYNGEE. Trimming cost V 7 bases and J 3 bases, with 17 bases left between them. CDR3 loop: CASARGGVFNQPQHF. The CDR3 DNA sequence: TGTGCCAGCGCGAGAGGGGGAGTGTTCAATCAGCCCCAGCATTTT.

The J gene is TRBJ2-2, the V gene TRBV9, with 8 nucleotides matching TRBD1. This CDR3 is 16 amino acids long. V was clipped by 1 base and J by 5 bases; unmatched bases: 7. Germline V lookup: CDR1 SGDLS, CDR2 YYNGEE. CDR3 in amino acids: CASSVSQGAETGELFF. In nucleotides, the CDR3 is TGTGCCAGCAGCGTAAGCCAGGGGGCAGAGACCGGGGAGCTGTTTTTT.

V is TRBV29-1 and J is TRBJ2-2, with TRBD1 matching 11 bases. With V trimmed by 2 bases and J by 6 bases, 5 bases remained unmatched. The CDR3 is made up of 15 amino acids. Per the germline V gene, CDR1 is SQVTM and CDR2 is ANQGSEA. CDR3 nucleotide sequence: TGCAGCGTTGAATCCGGACAGGGGGCACCCGGGGAGCTGTTTTTT. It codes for CSVESGQGAPGELFF.

The CDR3 spells CASSISDSGANVLTF. As DNA, the CDR3 is TGTGCCAGTAGTATCTCAGACTCTGGGGCCAACGTCCTGACTTTC. This rearrangement joins TRBV19 to TRBJ2-6, with D unclear. Germline CDR1 is LNHDA and CDR2 is SQIVND (reference sequence). This CDR3 contains 15 residues. Trimming removed 3 bases at V and 0 bases at J, with 6 bases between. Full variable domain (outside the CDR3, taken from reference TRBV19 and TRBJ2-6): DGGITQSPKYLFRKEGQNVTLSCEQNLNHDAMYWYRQDPGQGLRLIYYSQIVNDFQKGDIAEGYSVSREKKESFPLTVTSAQKNPTAFYLCASSISDSGANVLTFGAGSRLTVL.